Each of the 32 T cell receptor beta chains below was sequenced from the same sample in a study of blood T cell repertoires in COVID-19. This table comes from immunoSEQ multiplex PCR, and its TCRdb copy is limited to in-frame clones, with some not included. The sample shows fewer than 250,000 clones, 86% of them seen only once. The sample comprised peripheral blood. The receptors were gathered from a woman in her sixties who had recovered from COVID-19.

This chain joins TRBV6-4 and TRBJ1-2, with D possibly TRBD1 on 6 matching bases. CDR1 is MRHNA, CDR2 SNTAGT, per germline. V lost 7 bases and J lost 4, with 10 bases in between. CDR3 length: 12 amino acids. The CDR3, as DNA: TGTGCCAGCACAGGACAGTCCTATGGCTACACCTTC. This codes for CASTGQSYGYTF.

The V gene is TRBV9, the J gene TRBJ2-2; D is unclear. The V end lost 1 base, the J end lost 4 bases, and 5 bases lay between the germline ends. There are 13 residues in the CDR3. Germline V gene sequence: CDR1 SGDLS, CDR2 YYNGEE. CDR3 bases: TGTGCCAGCAGCGTATTTAGCACCGGGGAGCTGTTTTTT. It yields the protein CASSVFSTGELFF.

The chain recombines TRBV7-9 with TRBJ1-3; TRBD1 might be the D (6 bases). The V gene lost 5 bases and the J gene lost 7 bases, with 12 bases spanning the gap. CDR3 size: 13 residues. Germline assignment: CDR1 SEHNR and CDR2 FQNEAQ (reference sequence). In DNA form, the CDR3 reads TGTGCCAGCAGCGCACCAGGGGTTAACACCATATATTTT. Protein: CASSAPGVNTIYF.

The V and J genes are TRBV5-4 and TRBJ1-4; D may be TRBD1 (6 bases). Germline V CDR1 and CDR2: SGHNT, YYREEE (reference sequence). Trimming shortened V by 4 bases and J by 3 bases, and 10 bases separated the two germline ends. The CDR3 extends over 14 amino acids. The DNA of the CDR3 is TGTGCCAGCAGCCTTCAGGGGTCTAATGAAAAACTGTTTTTT. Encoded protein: CASSLQGSNEKLFF.

The chain's CDR3 is CASSWGTGRTYEQYF. The CDR3 DNA is TGTGCCAGCAGCTGGGGGACAGGTAGAACCTACGAGCAGTACTTC. J is TRBJ2-7 and V is TRBV5-8; 8 nucleotides line up with TRBD1. Germline V gene lookup returns CDR1 SGHTS and CDR2 YDEGEE. CDR3 length: 15 amino acids. V dropped 3 bases and J dropped 2; count of bases not matched to a gene: 7.

The CDR3 DNA reads TGTGCCAGCAGCGGGGGGGGCTATGGCTACACCTTC. It specifies CASSGGGYGYTF. V is TRBV7-2 and J is TRBJ1-2; tentative D call: TRBD1 (5 bases). Trimming pared 5 bases from V and 4 bases from J, leaving 8 bases between. This CDR3 comprises 12 residues. The germline CDR1 and CDR2 sequences are SGHTA and FQGNSA.

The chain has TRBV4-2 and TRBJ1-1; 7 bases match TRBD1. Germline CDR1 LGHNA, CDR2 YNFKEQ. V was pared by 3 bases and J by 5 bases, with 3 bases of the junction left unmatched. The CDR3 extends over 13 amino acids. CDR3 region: CASSHTGVTEAFF. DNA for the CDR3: TGTGCCAGCAGCCACACAGGGGTTACTGAAGCTTTCTTT.

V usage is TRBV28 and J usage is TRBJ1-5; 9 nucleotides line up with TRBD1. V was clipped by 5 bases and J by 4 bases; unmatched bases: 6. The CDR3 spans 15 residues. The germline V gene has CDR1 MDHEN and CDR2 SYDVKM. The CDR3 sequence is CASSELTGGNQPQHF. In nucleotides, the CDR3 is TGTGCCAGCAGTGAGCTGACAGGGGGGAATCAGCCCCAGCATTTT.

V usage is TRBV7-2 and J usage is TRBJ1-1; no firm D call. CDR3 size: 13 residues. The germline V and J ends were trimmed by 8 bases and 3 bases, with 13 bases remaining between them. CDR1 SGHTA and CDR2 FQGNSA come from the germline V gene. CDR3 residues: CASLRVGDTEAFF. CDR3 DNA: TGTGCCAGCCTACGGGTTGGCGACACTGAAGCTTTCTTT.

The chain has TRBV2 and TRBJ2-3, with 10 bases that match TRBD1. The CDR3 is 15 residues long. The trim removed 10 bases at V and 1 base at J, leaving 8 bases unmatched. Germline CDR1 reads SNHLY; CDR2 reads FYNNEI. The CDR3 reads CATLPDRGRTDTQYF. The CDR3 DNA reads TGTGCCACCCTCCCAGACAGGGGGCGCACAGATACGCAGTATTTT.

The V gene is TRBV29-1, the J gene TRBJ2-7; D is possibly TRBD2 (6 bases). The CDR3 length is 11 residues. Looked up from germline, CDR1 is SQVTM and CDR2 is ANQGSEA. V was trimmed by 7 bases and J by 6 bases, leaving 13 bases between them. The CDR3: CSGAAGTEQYF. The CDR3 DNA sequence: TGCAGCGGTGCGGCGGGAACCGAGCAGTACTTC.

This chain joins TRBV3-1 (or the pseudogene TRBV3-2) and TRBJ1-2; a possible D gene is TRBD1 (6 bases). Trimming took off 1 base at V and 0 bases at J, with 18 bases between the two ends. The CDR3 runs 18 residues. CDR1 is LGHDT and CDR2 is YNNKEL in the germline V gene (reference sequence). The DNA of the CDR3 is TGTGCCAGCAGCCAAGGGGGGGGACAATCCTCTCCTAACTATGGCTACACCTTC. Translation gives CASSQGGGQSSPNYGYTF.

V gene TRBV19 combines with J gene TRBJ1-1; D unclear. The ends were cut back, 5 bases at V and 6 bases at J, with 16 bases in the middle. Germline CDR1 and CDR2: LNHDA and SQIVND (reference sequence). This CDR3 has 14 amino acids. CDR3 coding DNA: TGTGCCAGTAGTCCTAGCAGAGGGAGGCCTGAAGCTTTCTTT. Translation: CASSPSRGRPEAFF.

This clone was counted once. CDR3 residues: CASSERSETQYF. DNA for the CDR3: TGTGCCAGTTCGGAGCGCTCGGAGACCCAGTACTTC. The V gene is TRBV28, the J gene TRBJ2-5; the D is unclear. The CDR3 contains 12 residues. Germline CDR1 reads MDHEN; CDR2 reads SYDVKM. Trimming stripped 9 bases from V and 5 bases from J, with 13 bases between.

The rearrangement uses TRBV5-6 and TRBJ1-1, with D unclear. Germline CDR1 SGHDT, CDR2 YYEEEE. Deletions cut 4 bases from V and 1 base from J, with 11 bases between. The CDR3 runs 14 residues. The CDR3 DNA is TGTGCCAGCAGCCCTGGGAGGAAGAACACTGAAGCTTTCTTT. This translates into CASSPGRKNTEAFF.

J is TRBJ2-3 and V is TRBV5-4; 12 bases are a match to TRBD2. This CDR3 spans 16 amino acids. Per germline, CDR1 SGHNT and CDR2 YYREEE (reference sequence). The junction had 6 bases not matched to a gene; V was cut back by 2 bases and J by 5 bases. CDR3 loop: CASSLIALAGGDTQYF. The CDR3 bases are TGTGCCAGCAGCTTAATTGCACTAGCGGGGGGAGATACGCAGTATTTT. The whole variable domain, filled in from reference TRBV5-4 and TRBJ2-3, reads ETGVTQSPTHLIKTRGQQVTLRCSSQSGHNTVSWYQQALGQGPQFIFQYYREEENGRGNFPPRFSGLQFPNYSSELNVNALELDDSALYLCASSLIALAGGDTQYFGPGTRLTVL.

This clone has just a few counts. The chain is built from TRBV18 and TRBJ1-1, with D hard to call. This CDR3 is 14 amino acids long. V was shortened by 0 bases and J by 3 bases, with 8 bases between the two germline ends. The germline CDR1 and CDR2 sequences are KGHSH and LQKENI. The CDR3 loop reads CASSPPVGDTEAFF. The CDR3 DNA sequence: TGTGCCAGCTCACCACCGGTGGGAGACACTGAAGCTTTCTTT.

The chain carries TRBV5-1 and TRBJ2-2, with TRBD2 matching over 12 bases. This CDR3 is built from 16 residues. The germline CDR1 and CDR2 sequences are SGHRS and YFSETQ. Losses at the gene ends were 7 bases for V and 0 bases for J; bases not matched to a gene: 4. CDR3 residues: CASSGLAGTNTGELFF. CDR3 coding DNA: TGCGCCAGCTCAGGACTAGCGGGGACGAACACCGGGGAGCTGTTTTTT.

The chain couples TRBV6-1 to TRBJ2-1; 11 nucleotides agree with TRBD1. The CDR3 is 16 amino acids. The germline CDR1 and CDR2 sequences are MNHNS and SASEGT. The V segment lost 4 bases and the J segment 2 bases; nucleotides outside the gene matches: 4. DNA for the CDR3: TGTGCCAGCAGTGGACCGGGACAGGGGGCCTACAATGAGCAGTTCTTC. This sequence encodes CASSGPGQGAYNEQFF.

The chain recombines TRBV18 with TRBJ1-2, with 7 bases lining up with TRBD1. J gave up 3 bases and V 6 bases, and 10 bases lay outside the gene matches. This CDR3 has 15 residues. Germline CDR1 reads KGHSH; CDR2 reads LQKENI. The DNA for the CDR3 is TGTGCCAGCTCCCACGATGACAGGGTAGACTATGGCTACACCTTC. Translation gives CASSHDDRVDYGYTF.

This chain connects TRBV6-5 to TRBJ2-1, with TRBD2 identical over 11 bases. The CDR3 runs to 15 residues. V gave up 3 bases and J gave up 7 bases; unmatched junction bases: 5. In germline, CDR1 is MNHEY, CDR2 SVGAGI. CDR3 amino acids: CASSYSRLAGNEQFF. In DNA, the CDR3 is TGTGCCAGCAGTTATTCTCGACTAGCGGGGAATGAGCAGTTCTTC.

CDR3 amino acids: CASSQQADRGAFF. The CDR3 DNA is TGCGCCAGCAGCCAACAGGCGGACAGGGGAGCTTTCTTT. The J gene is TRBJ1-1, the V gene TRBV4-3, with 9 bases identical to TRBD1. The CDR3 extends over 13 amino acids. The V gene end was trimmed by 2 bases and the J gene end by 10 bases; junction bases not matched to a gene: 5. Germline CDR1 is LGHNA and CDR2 is YSLEER.

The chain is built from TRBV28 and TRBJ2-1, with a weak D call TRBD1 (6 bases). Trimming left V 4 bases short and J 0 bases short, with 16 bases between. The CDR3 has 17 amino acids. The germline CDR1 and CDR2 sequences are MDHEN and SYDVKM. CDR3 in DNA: TGTGCCAGCAGTTCTCGCGGAAGGGGGTTCTCCTACAATGAGCAGTTCTTC. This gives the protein CASSSRGRGFSYNEQFF.

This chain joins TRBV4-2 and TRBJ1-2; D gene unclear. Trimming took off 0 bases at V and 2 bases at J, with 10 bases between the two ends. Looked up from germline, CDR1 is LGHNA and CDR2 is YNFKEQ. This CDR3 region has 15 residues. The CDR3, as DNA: TGTGCCAGCAGCCAAGATTTTCGGGAGAACTATGGCTACACCTTC. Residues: CASSQDFRENYGYTF.

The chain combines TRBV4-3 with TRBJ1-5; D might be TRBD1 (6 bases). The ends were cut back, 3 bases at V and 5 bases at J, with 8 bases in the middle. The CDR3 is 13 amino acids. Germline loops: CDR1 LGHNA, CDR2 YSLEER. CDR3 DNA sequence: TGCGCCAGCAGCCAGAGGACAGATCAGCCCCAGCATTTT. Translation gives CASSQRTDQPQHF.

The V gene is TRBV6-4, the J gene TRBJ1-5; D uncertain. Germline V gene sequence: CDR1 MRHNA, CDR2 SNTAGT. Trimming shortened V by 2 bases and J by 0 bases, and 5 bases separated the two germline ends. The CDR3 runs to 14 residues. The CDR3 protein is CASSDQDSNQPQHF. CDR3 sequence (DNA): TGTGCCAGCAGTGACCAGGATAGCAATCAGCCCCAGCATTTT.

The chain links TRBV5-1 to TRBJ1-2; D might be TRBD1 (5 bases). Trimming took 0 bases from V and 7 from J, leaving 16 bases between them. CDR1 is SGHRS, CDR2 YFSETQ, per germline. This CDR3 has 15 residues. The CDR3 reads CASSLEPGVSGGYTF. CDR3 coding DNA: TGCGCCAGCAGCTTGGAGCCGGGGGTTAGTGGTGGCTACACCTTC.

The CDR3 is CASSRTGGVTGELFF. CDR3 DNA: TGTGCCAGCAGCCGGACAGGGGGCGTCACCGGGGAGCTGTTTTTT. V is TRBV6-5 and J is TRBJ2-2; 11 bases match TRBD1. V trimming: 6 bases; J trimming: 4 bases; junction bases outside the gene matches: 4. This CDR3 is built from 15 residues. The germline V gene has CDR1 MNHEY and CDR2 SVGAGI.

The CDR3 DNA sequence: TGCGCCAGCAGCTTGATCCGGGACAATGAGCAGTTCTTC. It translates to CASSLIRDNEQFF. This chain uses TRBV5-1 with TRBJ2-1; D gene uncertain. Germline CDR1 and CDR2: SGHRS and YFSETQ. Trimming removed 1 base at V and 5 bases at J, with 7 bases between. This CDR3 is built from 13 residues.

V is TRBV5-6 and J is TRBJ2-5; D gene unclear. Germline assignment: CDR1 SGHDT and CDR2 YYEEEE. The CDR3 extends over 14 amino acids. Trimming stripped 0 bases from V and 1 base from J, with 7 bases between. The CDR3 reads CASSLGLSQETQYF. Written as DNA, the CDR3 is TGTGCCAGCAGCTTGGGACTTTCCCAAGAGACCCAGTACTTC.

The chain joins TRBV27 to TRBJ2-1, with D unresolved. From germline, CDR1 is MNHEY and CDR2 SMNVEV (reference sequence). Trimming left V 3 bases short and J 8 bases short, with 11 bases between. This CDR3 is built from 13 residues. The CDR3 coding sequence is TGTGCCAGCAGTTTGGAATTGGGCCATGAGCAGTTCTTC. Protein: CASSLELGHEQFF.

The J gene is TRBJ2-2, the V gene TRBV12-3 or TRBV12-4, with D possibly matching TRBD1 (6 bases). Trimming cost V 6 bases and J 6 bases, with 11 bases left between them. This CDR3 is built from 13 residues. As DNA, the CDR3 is TGTGCCAGCAGAACAGGGTTCCCCGGGGAGCTGTTTTTT. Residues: CASRTGFPGELFF.